This entry lists 5 T cell receptor beta chains sequenced from one sample in a study of OX40 agonist ivuxolimab in advanced cancers. Clones were sequenced by immunoSEQ multiplex PCR, and TCRdb holds only the in-frame ones, with some missing. In the table there are more than 80,000 clones, about 89% of which are singletons. The sample was CD4+ or CD8+ T cells sorted from blood, taken in a trial of the OX40 agonist ivuxolimab. Receptors were obtained from an adult with an advanced solid tumor such as melanoma, head and neck, liver or kidney cancer.

The J gene is TRBJ2-1, the V gene TRBV30; D not resolved. The CDR3 runs 15 residues. V lost 3 bases and J 1 base, leaving 13 bases between the germline ends. CDR1 GTSNPN and CDR2 SVGIG come from the germline V gene (reference sequence). The CDR3 region is CAWSTAVPSYNEQFF. The CDR3 region has the DNA TGTGCCTGGAGCACCGCAGTGCCTTCCTACAATGAGCAGTTCTTC.

This chain joins TRBV25-1 and TRBJ1-1, with D perhaps matching TRBD1 (5 bases). With 0 bases removed from V and 7 bases from J, the gap between germline ends came to 9 bases. The V gene's germline CDR1 is MGHDK and CDR2 SYGVNS. This CDR3 comprises 13 residues. The CDR3 sequence is CASSEYRDSEAFF. CDR3 bases: TGTGCCAGCAGTGAATACAGGGATAGTGAAGCTTTCTTT.

This clone was counted once. The chain couples TRBV7-8 to TRBJ1-1; no reliable D call. Trimming removed 5 bases from V and 4 bases from J, with 8 bases in between. Germline CDR1 SGHVS, CDR2 FQNEAQ. CDR3 length equals 12 residues. CDR3 DNA sequence: TGTGCCAGCAGCCCCGGAAGCACTGAAGCTTTCTTT. Protein sequence: CASSPGSTEAFF.

This chain uses TRBV11-2 with TRBJ2-5, with TRBD1 matching 10 bases. Germline-derived CDR1 and CDR2 are SGHAT and FQNNGV. J gave up 7 bases and V 6 bases, and 8 bases lay outside the gene matches. This CDR3 has 14 amino acids. As DNA, the CDR3 is TGTGCCAGCAGTCTCGGAGGGACAGGGGCGACCCAGTACTTC. This encodes CASSLGGTGATQYF.

The chain links TRBV14 to TRBJ1-2; 7 bases align to TRBD1. Germline assignment: CDR1 SGHDN and CDR2 FVKESK. Trimming took 0 bases from V and 4 from J; bases not matched to a gene: 5. The CDR3 spans 15 residues. For the CDR3, the DNA is TGTGCCAGCAGCCAAGATCGACAGGGACGCTATGGCTACACCTTC. The encoded protein is CASSQDRQGRYGYTF.